Listed below are T cell receptor beta chains from one sample, sequenced in a study of blood T cell dynamics during melanoma immunotherapy. TCRdb's copy holds only in-frame clones and misses some; the assay was immunoSEQ multiplex PCR. The sample has approximately 17,000 clones, approximately 89% seen once; the top ten hold about 2%. Sample: blood, taken from a patient treated with checkpoint blockade. The receptors originated from a human donor with melanoma. CDR3s leave out the opening cysteine and the closing phenylalanine or tryptophan. Each record gives: J gene, V gene, CDR3 protein.

J gene: TRBJ1-1
V gene: TRBV29-1
CDR3 protein: SVGHLNTEAF

J gene: TRBJ1-6
V gene: TRBV6-5
CDR3 protein: ASCTGNSPLH

J gene: TRBJ1-1
V gene: TRBV27
CDR3 protein: ASSLGGREAF

J gene: TRBJ1-2
V gene: TRBV15
CDR3 protein: ATSITTEGDGYT

J gene: TRBJ2-7
V gene: TRBV5-5
CDR3 protein: ASSARERSDEQY

J gene: TRBJ1-2
V gene: TRBV29-1
CDR3 protein: SVGQGSAYT

J gene: TRBJ2-2
V gene: TRBV2
CDR3 protein: ASSDDSLGTGELF

J gene: TRBJ1-1
V gene: TRBV7-9
CDR3 protein: ASSLEEWVGGEAF

J gene: TRBJ2-1
V gene: TRBV5-4
CDR3 protein: ASRGGGASYNEQF

J gene: TRBJ1-4
V gene: TRBV19
CDR3 protein: ASRPIATNEKLF

J gene: TRBJ2-5
V gene: TRBV19
CDR3 protein: ASTLKQGGRETQY

J gene: TRBJ1-6
V gene: TRBV11-2
CDR3 protein: ASSEAYNSPLH

J gene: TRBJ2-3
V gene: TRBV5-1
CDR3 protein: ASKYPTDTQY

J gene: TRBJ2-2
V gene: TRBV28
CDR3 protein: ASSLGTGGPGELF

J gene: TRBJ2-3
V gene: TRBV9
CDR3 protein: ASSVGAGLRFTDTQY

J gene: TRBJ1-2
V gene: TRBV6-5
CDR3 protein: ASRDTGRANYGYT

J gene: TRBJ2-2
V gene: TRBV30
CDR3 protein: AWRDGDRENTGELF

J gene: TRBJ2-2
V gene: TRBV7-9
CDR3 protein: ASSPPPGAVGNTGELF

J gene: TRBJ1-4
V gene: TRBV18
CDR3 protein: ASSPRQGVNEKLF

J gene: TRBJ2-2
V gene: TRBV18
CDR3 protein: ASSRDRPNTGELF

J gene: TRBJ2-2
V gene: TRBV5-1
CDR3 protein: ASSLVATSGTGELF

J gene: TRBJ1-2
V gene: TRBV7-2
CDR3 protein: ASSLALGTGDFGGYT

J gene: TRBJ2-7
V gene: TRBV27
CDR3 protein: ASRPRREQGAQEQY

J gene: TRBJ1-3
V gene: TRBV6-9
CDR3 protein: ASSYSGRASGNTIY

J gene: TRBJ1-2
V gene: TRBV5-4
CDR3 protein: ASSFVQLGDGGYT

J gene: TRBJ1-5
V gene: TRBV28
CDR3 protein: ASSFSRGRNQPQH

J gene: TRBJ2-7
V gene: TRBV6-5
CDR3 protein: ASSRLAEGPYEQY

J gene: TRBJ2-7
V gene: TRBV28
CDR3 protein: ASKAGDQRYEQY

J gene: TRBJ2-1
V gene: TRBV27
CDR3 protein: ASRGGPSYNEQF

J gene: TRBJ2-5
V gene: TRBV28
CDR3 protein: ASSPRPQETQY

J gene: TRBJ1-1
V gene: TRBV19
CDR3 protein: ASSIDRGNTEAF

J gene: TRBJ1-2
V gene: TRBV19
CDR3 protein: ATSRGQGAYGYT

J gene: TRBJ1-2
V gene: TRBV6-5
CDR3 protein: ASSYSAGWDYGYT

J gene: TRBJ1-2
V gene: TRBV28
CDR3 protein: ASSLEATNYGYT

J gene: TRBJ1-1
V gene: TRBV10-3
CDR3 protein: AIRDRGSGANTEAF

J gene: TRBJ2-7
V gene: TRBV25-1
CDR3 protein: ASSDPFSGQPYEQY

J gene: TRBJ1-1
V gene: TRBV12-5
CDR3 protein: ASGLPPPWAF

J gene: TRBJ2-1
V gene: TRBV14
CDR3 protein: ASRASGSVYNEQF

J gene: TRBJ1-6
V gene: TRBV30
CDR3 protein: AWSGLTGTTDSPLH

J gene: TRBJ1-5
V gene: TRBV4-1
CDR3 protein: ASSHGQGISPQH

J gene: TRBJ2-7
V gene: TRBV6-1
CDR3 protein: ASSEGAGGYEQY

J gene: TRBJ1-1
V gene: TRBV7-2
CDR3 protein: ASSSRFGITEAF

J gene: TRBJ1-1
V gene: TRBV13
CDR3 protein: ASSFPRYRNTEAF

J gene: TRBJ2-7
V gene: TRBV29-1
CDR3 protein: SVGGAAYEQY